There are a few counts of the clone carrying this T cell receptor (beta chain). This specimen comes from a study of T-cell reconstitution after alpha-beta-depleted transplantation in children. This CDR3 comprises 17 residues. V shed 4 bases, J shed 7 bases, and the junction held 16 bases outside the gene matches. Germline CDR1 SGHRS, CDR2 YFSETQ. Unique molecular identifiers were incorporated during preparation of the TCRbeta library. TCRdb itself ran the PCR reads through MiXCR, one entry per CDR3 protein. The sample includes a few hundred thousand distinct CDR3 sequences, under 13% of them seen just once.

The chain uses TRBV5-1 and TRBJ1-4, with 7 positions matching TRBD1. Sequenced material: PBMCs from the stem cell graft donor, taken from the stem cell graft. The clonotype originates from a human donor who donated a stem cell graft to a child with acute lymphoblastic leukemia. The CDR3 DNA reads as TGCGCCAGCAGCCGAAAGGGGGCAGCCCCACCGCCTGAAAAACTGTTTTTT. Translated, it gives CASSRKGAAPPPEKLFF.